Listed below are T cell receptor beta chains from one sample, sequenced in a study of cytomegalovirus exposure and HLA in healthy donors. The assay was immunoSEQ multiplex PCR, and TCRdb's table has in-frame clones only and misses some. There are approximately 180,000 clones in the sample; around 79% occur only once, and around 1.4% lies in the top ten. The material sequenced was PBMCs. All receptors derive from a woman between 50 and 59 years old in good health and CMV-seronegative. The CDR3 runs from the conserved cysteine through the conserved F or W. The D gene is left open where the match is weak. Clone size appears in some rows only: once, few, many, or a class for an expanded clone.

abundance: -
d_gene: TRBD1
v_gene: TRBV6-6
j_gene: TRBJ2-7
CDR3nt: TGTGCCACCTGCCGGGACAGGGAAACCTACGAGCAGTACTTC
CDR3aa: CATCRDRETYEQYF

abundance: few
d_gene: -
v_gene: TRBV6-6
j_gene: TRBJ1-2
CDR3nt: TGTGCCAGCAGTTACTCGGCGACAGCGTATGGCTACACCTTC
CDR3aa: CASSYSATAYGYTF

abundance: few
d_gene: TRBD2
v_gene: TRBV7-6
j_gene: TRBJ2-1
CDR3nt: TGTGCCAGCAGCCCCTACGGGGGGGCCTACAATGAGCAGTTCTTC
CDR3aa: CASSPYGGAYNEQFF

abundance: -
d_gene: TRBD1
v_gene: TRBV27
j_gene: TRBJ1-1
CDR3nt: TGTGCCAGCAGTTCGGACAGGGATCGGGACACTGAAGCTTTCTTT
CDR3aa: CASSSDRDRDTEAFF

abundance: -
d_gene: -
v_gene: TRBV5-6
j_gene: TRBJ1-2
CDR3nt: TGTGCCAGCAGCCTTCGACAGCCTTCTAACTATGGCTACACCTTC
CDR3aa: CASSLRQPSNYGYTF

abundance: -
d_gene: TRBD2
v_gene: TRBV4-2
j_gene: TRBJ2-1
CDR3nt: TGTGCCAGCAGCCAGCGCCGACTAGCCTCCAACGCCAATGAGCAGTTCTTC
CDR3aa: CASSQRRLASNANEQFF

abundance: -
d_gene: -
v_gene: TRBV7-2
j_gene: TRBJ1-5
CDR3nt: TGTGCCAGCAGCTGGGGGGGGTTTGACAATCAGCCCCAGCATTTT
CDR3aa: CASSWGGFDNQPQHF

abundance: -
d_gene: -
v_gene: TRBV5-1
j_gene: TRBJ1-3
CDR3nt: TGCGCCAGCAGCTTGAAGGAACAGAACTCTGGAAACACCATATATTTT
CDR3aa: CASSLKEQNSGNTIYF

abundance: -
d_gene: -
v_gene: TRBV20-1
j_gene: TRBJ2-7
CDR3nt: TGCAGTGCGGCGGGTTCCTACGAGCAGTACTTC
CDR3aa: CSAAGSYEQYF

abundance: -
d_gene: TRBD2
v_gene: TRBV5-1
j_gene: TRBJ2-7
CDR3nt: TGCGCCAGCAGCTTGGGCGGGAGGTCTTACGAGCAGTACTTC
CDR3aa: CASSLGGRSYEQYF

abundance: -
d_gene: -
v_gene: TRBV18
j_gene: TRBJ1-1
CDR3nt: TGTGCCAGCTCACCTTCACAGGGAAATGAAGCTTTCTTT
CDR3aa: CASSPSQGNEAFF

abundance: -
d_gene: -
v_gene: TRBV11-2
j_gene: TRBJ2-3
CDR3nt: TGTGCCAGCAGCTTAGACAGGGATCGGGATACGCAGTATTTT
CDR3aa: CASSLDRDRDTQYF

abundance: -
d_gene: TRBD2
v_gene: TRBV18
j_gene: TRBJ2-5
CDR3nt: TGTGCCAGCTCCCACACCGTGGCTAGCGGGGAAGAAGAGACCCAGTACTTC
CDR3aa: CASSHTVASGEEETQYF

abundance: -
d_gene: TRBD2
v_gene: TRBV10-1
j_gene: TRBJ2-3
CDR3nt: TGCGCCAGTGGAGTCGGGACTAGCGTAGGCGGTACGCAGTATTTT
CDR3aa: CASGVGTSVGGTQYF

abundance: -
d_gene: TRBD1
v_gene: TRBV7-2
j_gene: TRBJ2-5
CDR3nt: TGTGCCAGCAGCCGTCTTGACAGGGGAAGGACGGAGACCCAGTACTTC
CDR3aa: CASSRLDRGRTETQYF

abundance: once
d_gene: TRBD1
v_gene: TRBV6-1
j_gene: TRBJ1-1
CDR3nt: TGTGCCAGCAGTGACAGGGGGCGGACGGGTACTGAAGCTTTCTTT
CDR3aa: CASSDRGRTGTEAFF

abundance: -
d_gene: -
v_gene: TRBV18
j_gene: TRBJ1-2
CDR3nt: TGTGCCAGCTCACCAGGAGTTCCGAACTATGGCTACACCTTC
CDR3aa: CASSPGVPNYGYTF

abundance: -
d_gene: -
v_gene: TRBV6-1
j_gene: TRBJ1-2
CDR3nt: TGTGCCAGCAGAGAACAGAACTATGGCTACACCTTC
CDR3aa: CASREQNYGYTF

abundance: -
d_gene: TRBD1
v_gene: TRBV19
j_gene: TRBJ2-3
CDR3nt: TGTGCCAGTAGTATCACAGGGGTGGTAACAGATACGCAGTATTTT
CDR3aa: CASSITGVVTDTQYF

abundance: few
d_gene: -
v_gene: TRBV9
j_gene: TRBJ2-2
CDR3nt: TGTGCCAGCAGCCCCCCCCCGGGAATGGTTTTTGGCGGGGAGCTGTTTTTT
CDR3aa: CASSPPPGMVFGGELFF

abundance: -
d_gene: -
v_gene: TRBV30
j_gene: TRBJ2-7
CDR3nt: TGTGCCTGTTCCCCAGGGGGGAGGCCTGGCTACGAGCAGTACTTC
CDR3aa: CACSPGGRPGYEQYF

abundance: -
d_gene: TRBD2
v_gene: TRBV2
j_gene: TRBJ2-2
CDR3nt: TGTGCCAGCAGGACCGGGACTAGCGGGATGAGGGAGCTGTTTTTT
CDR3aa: CASRTGTSGMRELFF

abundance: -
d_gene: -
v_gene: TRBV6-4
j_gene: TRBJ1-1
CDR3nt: TGTGCCAGCAGCACAGAGAACACTGAAGCTTTCTTT
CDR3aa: CASSTENTEAFF

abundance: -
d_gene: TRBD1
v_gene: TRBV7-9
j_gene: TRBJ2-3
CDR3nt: TGTGCCAGCAGCTTAAAGACAGGGTTTATCAGCACAGATACGCAGTATTTT
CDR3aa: CASSLKTGFISTDTQYF

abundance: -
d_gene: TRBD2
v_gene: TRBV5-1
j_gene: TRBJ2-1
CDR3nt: TGCGCCAGCAGCTTGAGAGCTAGCGGGAGCAATGAGCAGTTCTTC
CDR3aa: CASSLRASGSNEQFF

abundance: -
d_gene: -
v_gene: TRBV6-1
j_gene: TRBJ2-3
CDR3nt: TGTGCCAGCAGGGACAGCCCCTACTTCACAGATACGCAGTATTTT
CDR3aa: CASRDSPYFTDTQYF

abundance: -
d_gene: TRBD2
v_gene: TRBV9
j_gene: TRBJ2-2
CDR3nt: TGTGCCAGCAGCACCCGGGGTAGCGGGGCCGGGGAGCTGTTTTTT
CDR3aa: CASSTRGSGAGELFF

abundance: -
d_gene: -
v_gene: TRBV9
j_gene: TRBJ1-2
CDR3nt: TGTGCCAGCAGCGTAGCTAGTTCCGGGTATGGCTACACCTTC
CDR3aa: CASSVASSGYGYTF

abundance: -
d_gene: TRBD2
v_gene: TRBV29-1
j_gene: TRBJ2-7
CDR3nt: TGCAGCGTTGAACTAGCGGGAAACGAGCAGTACTTC
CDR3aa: CSVELAGNEQYF

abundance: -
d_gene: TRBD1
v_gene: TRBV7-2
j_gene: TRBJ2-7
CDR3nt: TGTGCCAGCAGCCCGGGGGGGACAGGGGACTACGAGCAGTACTTC
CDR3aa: CASSPGGTGDYEQYF

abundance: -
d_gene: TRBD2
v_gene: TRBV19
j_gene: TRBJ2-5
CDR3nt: TGTGCCAGTAGTAGACTAGCGGGATCCCAAGAGACCCAGTACTTC
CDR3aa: CASSRLAGSQETQYF

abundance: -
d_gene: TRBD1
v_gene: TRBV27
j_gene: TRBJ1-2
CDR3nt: TGTGCCAGCAGTTCCTGGCGACAGGGGATGGGTGGCTACACCTTC
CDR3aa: CASSSWRQGMGGYTF

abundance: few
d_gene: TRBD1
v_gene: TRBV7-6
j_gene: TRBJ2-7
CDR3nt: TGTGCCAGCAGCCGAACGACAGGGTCCTACGAGCAGTACTTC
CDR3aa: CASSRTTGSYEQYF

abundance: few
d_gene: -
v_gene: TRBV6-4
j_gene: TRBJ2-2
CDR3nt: TGTGCCAGCAGGGCACAGGGCCCCGGGGAGCTGTTTTTT
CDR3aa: CASRAQGPGELFF

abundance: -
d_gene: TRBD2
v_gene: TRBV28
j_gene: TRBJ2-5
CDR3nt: TGTGCCAGCAGTTTGTTGGGACGGGGGGTACAGTACTTC
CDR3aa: CASSLLGRGVQYF

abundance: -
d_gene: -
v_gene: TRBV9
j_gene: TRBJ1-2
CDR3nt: TGTGCCAGCAGCGTATCGCAGGGCAAATTCTATGGCTACACCTTC
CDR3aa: CASSVSQGKFYGYTF

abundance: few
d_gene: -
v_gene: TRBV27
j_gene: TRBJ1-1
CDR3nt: TGTGCCAGCAGTCCACAACAGGTTAACACTGAAGCTTTCTTT
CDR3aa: CASSPQQVNTEAFF

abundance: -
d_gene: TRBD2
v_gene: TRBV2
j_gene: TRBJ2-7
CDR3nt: TGTGCCAGCAGTACCCGACTAGCGGGACAGTACTTC
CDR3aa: CASSTRLAGQYF

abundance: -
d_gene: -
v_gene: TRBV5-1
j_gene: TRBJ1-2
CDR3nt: TGCGCCAGCAGCGCGGGAGCGGGGGTTAACTATGGCTACACCTTC
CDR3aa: CASSAGAGVNYGYTF

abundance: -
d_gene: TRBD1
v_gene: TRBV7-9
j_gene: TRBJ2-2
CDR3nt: TGTGCCACCAAGATCGGGACAGGGAGAACCGGGGAGCTGTTTTTT
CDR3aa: CATKIGTGRTGELFF

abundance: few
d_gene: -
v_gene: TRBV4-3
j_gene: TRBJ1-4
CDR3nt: TGCGCCAGCAGCCAAGGGTTACGAGAAAAGCTGTTTTTT
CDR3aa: CASSQGLREKLFF

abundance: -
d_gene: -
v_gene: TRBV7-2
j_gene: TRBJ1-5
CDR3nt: TGTGCCAGCAGCCCAAGATCGGGTATCGGCAATCAGCCCCAGCATTTT
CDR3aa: CASSPRSGIGNQPQHF

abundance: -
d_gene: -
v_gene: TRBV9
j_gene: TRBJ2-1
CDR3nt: TGTGCCAGCAGCCTCGGACTAAGCTCCTACAATGAGCAGTTCTTC
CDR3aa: CASSLGLSSYNEQFF

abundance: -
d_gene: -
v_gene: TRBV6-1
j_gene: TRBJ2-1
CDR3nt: TGTGCCAGCAACCAGGGGACCTCTCATCACAATGAGCAGTTCTTC
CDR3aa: CASNQGTSHHNEQFF

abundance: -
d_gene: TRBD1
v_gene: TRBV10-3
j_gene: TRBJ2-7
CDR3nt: TGTGCCATCAGTGAGACAGGGGGGATCGTTGGGCAGTACTTC
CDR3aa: CAISETGGIVGQYF

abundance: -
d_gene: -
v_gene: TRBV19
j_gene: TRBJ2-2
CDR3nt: TGTGCCAGTAGTATAGATTTAAAGGGGATCTCCGGGGAGCTGTTTTTT
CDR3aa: CASSIDLKGISGELFF

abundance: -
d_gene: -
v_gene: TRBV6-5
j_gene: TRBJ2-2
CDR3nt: TGTGCCAGCAGTTCGAACCCCACAGGGTGGAACGGGGAGCTGTTTTTT
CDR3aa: CASSSNPTGWNGELFF

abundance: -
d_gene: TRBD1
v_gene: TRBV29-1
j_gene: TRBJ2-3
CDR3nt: TGCAGCGCCGGACAGGGGGTGCAAGATACGCAGTATTTT
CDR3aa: CSAGQGVQDTQYF

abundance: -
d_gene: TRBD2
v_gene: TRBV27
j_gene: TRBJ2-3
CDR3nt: TGTGCCAGCAAACCCTTAGGACTAGTCGGCACAGATACGCAGTATTTT
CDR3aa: CASKPLGLVGTDTQYF

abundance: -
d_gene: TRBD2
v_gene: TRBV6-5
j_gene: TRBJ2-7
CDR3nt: TGTGCCAGCAGCCCTACTAGCGGCTCCTACGAGCAGTACTTC
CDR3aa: CASSPTSGSYEQYF

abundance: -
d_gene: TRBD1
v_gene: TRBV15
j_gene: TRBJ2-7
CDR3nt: TGTGCCACCAGCAGAGATACAGTGGACAGGGGCCACGAGCAGTACTTC
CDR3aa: CATSRDTVDRGHEQYF